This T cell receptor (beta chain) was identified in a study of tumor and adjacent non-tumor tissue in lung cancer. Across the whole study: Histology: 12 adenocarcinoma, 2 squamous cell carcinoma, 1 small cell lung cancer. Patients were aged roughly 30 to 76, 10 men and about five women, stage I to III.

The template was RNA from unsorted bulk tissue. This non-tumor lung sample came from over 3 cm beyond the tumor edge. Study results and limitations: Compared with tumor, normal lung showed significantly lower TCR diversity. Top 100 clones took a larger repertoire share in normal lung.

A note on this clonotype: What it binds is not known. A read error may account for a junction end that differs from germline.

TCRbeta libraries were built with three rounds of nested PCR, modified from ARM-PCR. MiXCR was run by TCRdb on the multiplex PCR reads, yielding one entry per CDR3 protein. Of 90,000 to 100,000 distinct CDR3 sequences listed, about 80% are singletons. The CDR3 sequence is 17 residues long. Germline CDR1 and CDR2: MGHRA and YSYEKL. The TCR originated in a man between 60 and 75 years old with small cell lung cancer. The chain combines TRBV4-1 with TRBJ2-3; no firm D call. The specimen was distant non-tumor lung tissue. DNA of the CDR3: TGCGCCAGCAGCCAGGAACAGATCGTCCGCGGTACAGATACGCACTATTTT. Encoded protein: CASSQEQIVRGTDTHYF.